These 25 T cell receptor beta chains came from one sample sequenced in a study of technical replicates of blood from a handful of donors. Method: immunoSEQ multiplex PCR; TCRdb's copy keeps in-frame clones and lacks some. The sample lists 75,000 to 100,000 clones, just under 95% seen once, with 0.3% to 0.35% in the top ten. The specimen was T cells isolated from PBMCs. The receptor set was obtained from a human donor in good health.

Concerning this clone: At one end the junction does not follow the germline gene, possibly because of a read error. The chain couples TRBV7-7 to TRBJ2-7; 11 nucleotides agree with TRBD2. Germline V CDR1 and CDR2: SSHAT, FNYEAQ (reference sequence). CDR3 length equals 15 residues. In DNA, the CDR3 is TGTGCTAGCAGCTTAGCGGGGGGGAGCTCCTACGAGCAGTACTTC. Its translation is CASSLAGGSSYEQYF.

As DNA, the CDR3 is TGTGCCACCAGCCTGAAACTATCTCTCTATGGCTACACCTTC. Translated: CATSLKLSLYGYTF. This chain connects TRBV15 to TRBJ1-2; no firm D call. V was trimmed by 5 bases and J by 4 bases, leaving 14 bases between them. Germline CDR1 and CDR2: LNHNV and YYDKDF (reference sequence). The CDR3 extends over 14 amino acids.

The chain combines TRBV7-8 with TRBJ1-3; TRBD1 agrees at 9 bases. V lost 3 bases and J lost 0; bases outside the gene matches: 3. The germline V gene encodes CDR1 SGHVS and CDR2 FQNEAQ. This CDR3 has 16 amino acids. The CDR3: CASSFPTGGSGNTIYF. The CDR3 region has the DNA TGTGCCAGCAGCTTCCCGACAGGGGGCTCTGGAAACACCATATATTTT.

J is TRBJ1-3 and V is TRBV9, with D possibly being TRBD1 (6 bases). Germline CDR1 and CDR2: SGDLS and YYNGEE. V lost 6 bases, J lost 0 bases, and 19 bases lay in between. The length of the CDR3 is 17 residues. The chain's CDR3 is CASTFPYRDTSGNTIYF. CDR3 nucleotides: TGTGCCAGCACCTTCCCCTACCGGGACACCTCTGGAAACACCATATATTTT.

The V and J genes are TRBV19 and TRBJ1-5, with unresolved D. CDR1 LNHDA and CDR2 SQIVND come from the germline V gene (reference sequence). The CDR3 extends over 14 amino acids. With 3 bases removed from V and 5 bases from J, the gap between germline ends came to 11 bases. CDR3 coding DNA: TGTGCCAGTAGTATGTCGGGGAGCGATCAGCCCCAGCATTTT. Amino acids: CASSMSGSDQPQHF.

The chain links TRBV5-1 to TRBJ2-1; no clear D. V gave up 7 bases and J gave up 5 bases, with 4 bases separating them. Germline lookup yields CDR1 SGHRS and CDR2 YFSETQ. The CDR3 has 10 residues. CDR3 in amino acids: CASGHNEQFF. The DNA of the CDR3 is TGCGCCAGCGGGCACAATGAGCAGTTCTTC.

The chain employs TRBV2 and TRBJ1-3; 7 nucleotides match TRBD1. This CDR3 is built from 15 residues. Looked up from germline, CDR1 is SNHLY and CDR2 is FYNNEI. The V segment lost 6 bases and the J segment 0 bases; nucleotides outside the gene matches: 5. This CDR3 is CASSAQGSSGNTIYF. As DNA, the CDR3 is TGTGCCAGCAGCGCACAGGGGTCCTCTGGAAACACCATATATTTT. Using reference TRBV2 and TRBJ1-3 for the parts outside the CDR3, the full variable domain is EPEVTQTPSHQVTQMGQEVILRCVPISNHLYFYWYRQILGQKVEFLVSFYNNEISEKSEIFDDQFSVERPDGSNFTLKIRSTKLEDSAMYFCASSAQGSSGNTIYFGEGSWLTVV.

The V gene is TRBV7-9, the J gene TRBJ2-1, with TRBD1 matching over 9 bases. The germline gives CDR1 SEHNR, CDR2 FQNEAQ (reference sequence). The CDR3 has 15 residues. J lost 2 bases, V lost 2 bases, and 1 base had no gene match. This CDR3 reads CASSLWDRAYNEQFF. In DNA, the CDR3 is TGTGCCAGCAGCTTATGGGACAGGGCCTACAATGAGCAGTTCTTC.

This clone was detected once. V and J are TRBV11-1 and TRBJ2-1; 10 bases agree with TRBD2. The CDR3 contains 15 residues. Germline CDR1 reads SGHAT; CDR2 reads FQDESV (reference sequence). Germline trimming cut 4 bases from V and 10 bases from J; bases unmatched to any gene: 10. The CDR3 DNA sequence: TGTGCCAGCAGCTACTCTCAGCGGGAGGGAAGGGAGCAGTTCTTC. It encodes CASSYSQREGREQFF.

This clone occurred once. The chain links TRBV27 to TRBJ1-1; no definite D call. Deletions cut 0 bases from V and 1 base from J, with 6 bases between. Germline CDR1 MNHEY, CDR2 SMNVEV (reference sequence). The CDR3 spans 14 residues. The CDR3 reads CASSLSPGNTEAFF. The CDR3 DNA reads TGTGCCAGCAGTTTATCACCGGGGAACACTGAAGCTTTCTTT.

This clone has a single count. The chain links TRBV9 to TRBJ2-2; 9 positions match TRBD2. V shed 3 bases, J shed 3 bases, and the junction held 6 bases outside the gene matches. The germline gives CDR1 SGDLS, CDR2 YYNGEE. The CDR3 runs to 16 residues. The CDR3, as DNA: TGTGCCAGCAGCGCGAGGACTAGCGCGTACACCGGGGAGCTGTTTTTT. It yields the protein CASSARTSAYTGELFF.

The CDR3 DNA is TGTGCCTGGAGTGACCCACTAGGGAATGAGCAGTTCTTC. It encodes CAWSDPLGNEQFF. The V call is TRBV30, the J call TRBJ2-1, with D perhaps TRBD2 (5 bases). Germline V CDR1 and CDR2: GTSNPN, SVGIG (reference sequence). The CDR3 consists of 13 residues. The V gene lost 1 base and the J gene lost 7 bases, with 11 bases spanning the gap.

The chain employs TRBV30 and TRBJ1-6; weak D call: TRBD1 (6 bases). The V and J ends lost 5 bases and 10 bases respectively, with 15 bases between them. The CDR3 loop spans 13 amino acids. CDR1 and CDR2 from the germline V gene are GTSNPN and SVGIG (reference sequence). This CDR3 is CAWGTGQESPLHF. The DNA of the CDR3 is TGTGCCTGGGGTACAGGGCAGGAATCACCCCTCCACTTT.

This rearrangement joins TRBV5-4 to TRBJ2-2; 7 bases are shared with TRBD2. The CDR3 length is 17 residues. J was trimmed by 4 bases and V by 0 bases; bases with no gene match: 9. Germline CDR1 SGHNT, CDR2 YYREEE (reference sequence). This CDR3 is CASSLDGTKIRTGELFF. DNA of the CDR3: TGTGCCAGCAGCTTGGACGGGACTAAGATTCGCACCGGGGAGCTGTTTTTT.

This clone is a singleton in its sample. This chain links TRBV2 with TRBJ1-4, with 8 bases that match TRBD1. CDR3 length equals 14 residues. Looked up from germline, CDR1 is SNHLY and CDR2 is FYNNEI. The trim removed 5 bases at V and 7 bases at J, leaving 6 bases unmatched. For the CDR3, the DNA is TGTGCCAGCAGTTTGCAGGGGGCAGGTGAAAAACTGTTTTTT. This gives the protein CASSLQGAGEKLFF.

The chain carries TRBV7-9 and TRBJ2-1; 7 bases match TRBD1. Germline CDR1 SEHNR, CDR2 FQNEAQ (reference sequence). The CDR3 length is 15 residues. J gave up 8 bases and V 5 bases, and 12 bases lay outside the gene matches. In DNA, the CDR3 is TGTGCCAGCAGCCGACAGGGAAACGGTGGCGATGAGCAGTTCTTC. Protein sequence: CASSRQGNGGDEQFF.

This chain uses TRBV2 with TRBJ2-2; no firm D call. Germline CDR1 and CDR2: SNHLY and FYNNEI. V was clipped by 3 bases and J by 6 bases, with 11 bases between them. The CDR3 extends over 14 amino acids. The CDR3 bases are TGTGCCAGCAGTGAGAACCTAGTCCCCGGGGAGCTGTTTTTT. This translates into CASSENLVPGELFF.

The chain uses TRBV6-5 and TRBJ2-1, with a tentative D call TRBD1 (5 bases). CDR1 MNHEY and CDR2 SVGAGI come from the germline V gene. The CDR3 loop spans 13 amino acids. V gave up 2 bases and J gave up 15 bases, with 17 bases separating them. This CDR3 reads CASSYLDTASMFF. CDR3 sequence (DNA): TGTGCCAGCAGTTACCTGGACACGGCTTCAATGTTCTTC.

This clone was counted a single time. V usage is TRBV4-2 and J usage is TRBJ1-1, with 7 nucleotides matching TRBD1. Germline CDR1 reads LGHNA; CDR2 reads YNFKEQ. V dropped 4 bases and J dropped 3; count of bases not matched to a gene: 11. The CDR3 sequence is 16 residues long. The CDR3 protein is CASSLGTEPRDTEAFF. The CDR3 DNA follows: TGTGCCAGCAGCCTCGGGACAGAACCGCGGGACACTGAAGCTTTCTTT.

J is TRBJ1-5 and V is TRBV27; TRBD1 might be the D (5 bases). The ends were cut back, 4 bases at V and 7 bases at J, with 8 bases in the middle. This CDR3 region has 12 residues. From germline, CDR1 is MNHEY and CDR2 SMNVEV (reference sequence). In nucleotides, the CDR3 is TGTGCCAGCAGTTCAGGGCAACAGCCCCAGCATTTT. It specifies CASSSGQQPQHF.

The chain links TRBV6-5 to TRBJ1-5; D remains unclear. Trimming removed 5 bases from V and 11 bases from J, with 16 bases in between. Germline CDR1 and CDR2: MNHEY and SVGAGI. The CDR3 extends over 13 amino acids. The CDR3 spells CASSEEAYLAQHF. For the CDR3, the DNA is TGTGCCAGCAGTGAAGAGGCTTACCTGGCCCAGCATTTT.

This rearrangement joins TRBV27 to TRBJ2-1, with 10 bases lining up with TRBD2. V trimming: 3 bases; J trimming: 10 bases; junction bases outside the gene matches: 3. This CDR3 has 13 amino acids. The germline V gene encodes CDR1 MNHEY and CDR2 SMNVEV (reference sequence). CDR3 coding DNA: TGTGCCAGCAGTTTCCTAGCGGGAGACGAGCAGTTCTTC. Translating gives CASSFLAGDEQFF.

The chain links TRBV5-4 to TRBJ2-7, with 7 bases aligning to TRBD2. The V gene's germline CDR1 is SGHNT and CDR2 YYREEE (reference sequence). The CDR3 runs 15 residues. V lost 4 bases to trimming and J lost 2 bases; unmatched junction nucleotides: 9. The CDR3 DNA reads TGTGCCAGCAGCAATTGGCGGGAGACCCCCTACGAGCAGTACTTC. Encoded protein: CASSNWRETPYEQYF. The complete variable domain, with remaining parts taken from reference TRBV5-4 and TRBJ2-7, reads ETGVTQSPTHLIKTRGQQVTLRCSSQSGHNTVSWYQQALGQGPQFIFQYYREEENGRGNFPPRFSGLQFPNYSSELNVNALELDDSALYLCASSNWRETPYEQYFGPGTRLTVT.

The chain's CDR3 is CASSLAGEEQFF. CDR3 in DNA: TGTGCCAGCAGCTTAGCGGGAGAAGAGCAGTTCTTC. This rearrangement joins TRBV5-4 to TRBJ2-1; TRBD2 matches 8 bases. The CDR3 has 12 amino acids. Germline trimming cut 2 bases from V and 10 bases from J; bases unmatched to any gene: 2. Germline V gene data show CDR1 as SGHNT and CDR2 as YYREEE (reference sequence).

The chain is built from TRBV12-5 and TRBJ1-4; unclear D gene. The CDR3 has 11 amino acids. V was clipped by 6 bases and J by 10 bases, with 9 bases between them. The germline V gene encodes CDR1 LGHNT and CDR2 FRNRAP. The DNA of the CDR3 is TGTGCTAGTGGGGTTTTCGGAAAACTGTTTTTT. It encodes CASGVFGKLFF.